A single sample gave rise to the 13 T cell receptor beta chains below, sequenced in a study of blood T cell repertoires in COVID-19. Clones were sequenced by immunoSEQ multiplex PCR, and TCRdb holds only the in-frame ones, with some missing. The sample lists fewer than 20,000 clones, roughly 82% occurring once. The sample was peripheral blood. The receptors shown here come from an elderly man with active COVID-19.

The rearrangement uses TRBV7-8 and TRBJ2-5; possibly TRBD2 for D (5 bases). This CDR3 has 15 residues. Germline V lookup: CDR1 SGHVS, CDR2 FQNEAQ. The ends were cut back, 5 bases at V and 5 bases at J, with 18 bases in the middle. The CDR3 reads CASSITTGSGETQYF. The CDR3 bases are TGTGCCAGCAGCATAACCACGGGGTCGGGGGAGACCCAGTACTTC.

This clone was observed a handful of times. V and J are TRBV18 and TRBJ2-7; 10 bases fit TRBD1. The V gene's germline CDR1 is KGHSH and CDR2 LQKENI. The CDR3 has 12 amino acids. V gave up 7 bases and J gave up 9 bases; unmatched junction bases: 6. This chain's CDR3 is CASCRDRGRQYF. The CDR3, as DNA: TGTGCCAGCTGCCGGGACAGGGGACGGCAGTACTTC.

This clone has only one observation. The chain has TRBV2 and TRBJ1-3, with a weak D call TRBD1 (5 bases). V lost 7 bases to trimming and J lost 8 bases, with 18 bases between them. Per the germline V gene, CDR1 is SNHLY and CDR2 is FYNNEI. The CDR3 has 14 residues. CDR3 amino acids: CASIQSGERDTIYF. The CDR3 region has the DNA TGTGCCAGCATTCAATCGGGGGAGAGGGACACCATATATTTT.

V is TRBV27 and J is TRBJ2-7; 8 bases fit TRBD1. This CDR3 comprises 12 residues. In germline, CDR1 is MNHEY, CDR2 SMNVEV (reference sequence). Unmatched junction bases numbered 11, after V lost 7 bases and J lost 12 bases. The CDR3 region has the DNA TGTGCCAGCACCCCTCCTCCGGACAGGGTGTACTTC. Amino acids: CASTPPPDRVYF.

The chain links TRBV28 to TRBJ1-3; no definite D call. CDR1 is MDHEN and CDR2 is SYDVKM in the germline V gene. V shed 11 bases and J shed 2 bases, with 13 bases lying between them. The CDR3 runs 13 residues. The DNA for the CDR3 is TGTGCCGCGGGAGAAGATCCTGGAAACACCATATATTTT. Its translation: CAAGEDPGNTIYF. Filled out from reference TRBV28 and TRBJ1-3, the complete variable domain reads DVKVTQSSRYLVKRTGEKVFLECVQDMDHENMFWYRQDPGLGLRLIYFSYDVKMKEKGDIPEGYSVSREKKERFSLILESASTNQTSMYLCAAGEDPGNTIYFGEGSWLTVV.

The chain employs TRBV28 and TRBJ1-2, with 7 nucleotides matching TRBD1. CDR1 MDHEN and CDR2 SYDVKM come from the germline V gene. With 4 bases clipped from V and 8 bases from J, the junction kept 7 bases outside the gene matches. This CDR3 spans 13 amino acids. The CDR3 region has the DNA TGTGCCAGCAGTTCCCAGGGGGTAGGGGGCTACACCTTC. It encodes CASSSQGVGGYTF.

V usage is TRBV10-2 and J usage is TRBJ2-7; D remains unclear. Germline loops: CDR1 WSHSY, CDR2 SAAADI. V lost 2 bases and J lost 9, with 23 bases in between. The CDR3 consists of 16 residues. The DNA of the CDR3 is TGCGCCAGCAGTGAGGAAAAAGGAGCGCTGGTTATGAGGCAGTACTTC. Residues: CASSEEKGALVMRQYF.

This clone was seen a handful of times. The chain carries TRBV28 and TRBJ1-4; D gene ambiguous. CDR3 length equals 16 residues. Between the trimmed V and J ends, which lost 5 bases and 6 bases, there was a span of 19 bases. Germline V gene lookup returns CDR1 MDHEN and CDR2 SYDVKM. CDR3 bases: TGTGCCAGCAGTCTGGGTCTTGGAGGGCTAGATGAAAAACTGTTTTTT. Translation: CASSLGLGGLDEKLFF.

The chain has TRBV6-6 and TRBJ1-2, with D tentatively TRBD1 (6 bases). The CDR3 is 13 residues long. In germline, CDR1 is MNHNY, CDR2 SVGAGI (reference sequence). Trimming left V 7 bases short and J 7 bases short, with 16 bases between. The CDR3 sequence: CASTRGPGVGYTF. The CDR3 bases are TGTGCCAGCACGAGAGGGCCAGGGGTTGGCTACACCTTC.

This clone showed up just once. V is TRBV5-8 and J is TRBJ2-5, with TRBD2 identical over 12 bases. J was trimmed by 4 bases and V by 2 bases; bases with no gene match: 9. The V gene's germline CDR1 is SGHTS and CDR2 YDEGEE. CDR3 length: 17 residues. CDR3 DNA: TGTGCCAGCAGCTTTATCCCTAGCGGGAGGGGTGGAGAGACCCAGTACTTC. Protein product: CASSFIPSGRGGETQYF.

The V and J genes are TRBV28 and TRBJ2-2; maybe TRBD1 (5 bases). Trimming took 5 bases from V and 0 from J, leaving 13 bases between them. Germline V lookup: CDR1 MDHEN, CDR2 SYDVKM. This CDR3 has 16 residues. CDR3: CASSAPGFANTGELFF. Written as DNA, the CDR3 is TGTGCCAGCAGTGCCCCAGGGTTCGCGAACACCGGGGAGCTGTTTTTT.

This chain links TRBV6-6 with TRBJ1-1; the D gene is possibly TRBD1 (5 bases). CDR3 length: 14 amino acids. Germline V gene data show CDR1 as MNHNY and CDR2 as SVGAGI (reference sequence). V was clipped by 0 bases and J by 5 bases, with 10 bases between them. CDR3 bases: TGTGCCAGCAGTTACTCGTTGGGGGGTACTGAAGCTTTCTTT. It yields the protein CASSYSLGGTEAFF.

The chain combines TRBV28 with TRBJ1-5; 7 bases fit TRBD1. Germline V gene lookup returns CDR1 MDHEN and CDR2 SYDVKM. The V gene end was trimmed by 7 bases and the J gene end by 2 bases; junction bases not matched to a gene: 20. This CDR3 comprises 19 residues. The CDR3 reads CASKTSSKGARRGNQPQHF. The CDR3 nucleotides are TGTGCCAGCAAAACATCATCAAAGGGGGCGCGGAGAGGCAATCAGCCCCAGCATTTT.